The entry below gives a single T cell receptor beta chain sequence along with its context. These data come from a study of control samples from healthy donors and cancer patients. The table came from immunoSEQ multiplex PCR; TCRdb's copy has only in-frame clones and leaves some out. The top ten clones hold 2% to 2.5% of a sample with about 150,000 clones, roughly 92% of them seen once. Germline-derived CDR1 and CDR2 are DFQATT and SNEGSKA (reference sequence). The CDR3 sequence is 14 residues long. V shed 3 bases and J shed 1 base, with 10 bases lying between them. Sequencing was performed on blood. The source is a man in his forties or fifties in good health. This sequence joins TRBV20-1 and TRBJ1-5; D ambiguous. CDR3 residues: CSASSGTSNQPQHF. The CDR3 coding sequence is TGCAGTGCTAGTTCTGGAACCAGCAATCAGCCCCAGCATTTT.